This T cell receptor (beta chain) comes out of a study of T cell changes during pregnancy in multiple sclerosis. CDR3 length: 15 residues. V lost 4 bases, J lost 1 base, and 14 bases lay in between. Per the germline V gene, CDR1 is SGHRS and CDR2 is YFSETQ. Repertoires were generated with immunoSEQ multiplex PCR, while TCRdb's copy carries only in-frame clones and drops some. Here the sample spans some 90,000 clones, about nine tenths being singletons. The sequence derives from a female donor in good health, enrolled as a control in a pregnancy study. Here the sequenced sample was peripheral blood, taken after pregnancy. The chain joins TRBV5-1 to TRBJ1-1; D may be TRBD1 (5 bases). The CDR3 region is CASSPGGGGNTEAFF. CDR3 in DNA: TGCGCCAGCAGCCCCGGGGGGGGAGGGAACACTGAAGCTTTCTTT.